The TCR beta chain under discussion was sequenced for a study of shared clonotypes between healthy human individuals. Study results and caveats: Clonotype sharing across donors was expected to vary with sequencing depth. Roughly 4.7% was the fraction of naive CD4 clonotypes found shared across a few donors.

Source study methods: Junction-only sequences produced by ImmunoSEQ had no quality scores, so filtering differed. Some clones are missing from TCRdb's copy, which holds only in-frame ones; the method was immunoSEQ multiplex PCR. The V and J calls and the clone size are those of that table, but D and trimming were determined from the DNA. Of roughly 650,000 clones listed, 95% to 98% were seen once; the top ten hold about 0.06%. As regards this clone: What it binds is unknown.

The sample consisted of naive CD4+ T cells sorted from blood. Subset: CD45RA+ positively selected. The sequence derives from a woman between 25 and 40 years old in good health.

Written as DNA, the CDR3 is TGTGCCAGCAGTTTATTCGGACCGTACAGGTCCCCGCTGAAATATAGCAATCAGCCCCAGCATTTT. Protein sequence: CASSLFGPYRSPLKYSNQPQHF. The rearrangement joins TRBV27 to TRBJ1-5, with D tentatively TRBD1 (5 bases). Germline loops: CDR1 MNHEY, CDR2 SMNVEV (reference sequence). Trimming took off 1 base at V and 0 bases at J, with 28 bases between the two ends. The CDR3 loop spans 22 amino acids.